This TCR beta chain comes out of a study of metastatic and nonmetastatic thyroid tumors. For the study at large: Across peripheral blood and tumor or nodule tissue samples taken from malignant and benign thyroid patients, the repertoires were compared with one another.

There are many counts of this clone. TCRdb ran MiXCR on the PCR reads. The data contain around 45,000 clones, 16% of them singletons. The CDR3 loop spans 16 amino acids. V dropped 7 bases and J dropped 7; count of bases not matched to a gene: 8. Germline lookup yields CDR1 LNHDA and CDR2 SQIVND (reference sequence). Not a single patient had been given any form of treatment at any point before undergoing thyroid surgery. Sequenced sample: blood. The TCR originated in a female donor with papillary thyroid cancer or a benign thyroid nodule (not recorded which). Some clones in this sample may be carry-over from other donors' samples. The chain is built from TRBV19 and TRBJ2-2; 14 bases are shared with TRBD2. CDR3 DNA sequence: TGTGCCAGTACCACAGGACTAGCGGGAGGCGGCGGGGAGCTGTTTTTT. Translation gives CASTTGLAGGGGELFF.